This TCR beta chain was retrieved from a study of T cell repertoires in cytomegalovirus infection. Study-level information: Public TCR beta signature analysis indicated the presence of both CMV infection and matching HLA type.

Study results and caveats: Cumulated frequencies of public TCR beta families served to identify carriers of CMV plus the relevant HLA. Predominance within the ex vivo response was attributable to HLA-C-restricted CMV-specific TCR beta clonotypes.

In this sample, this clonotype turned up a few times. Its antigen is still unknown. Trimming took 7 bases from V and 9 from J, leaving 19 bases between them. The germline gives CDR1 SQVTM, CDR2 ANQGSEA. There are 13 residues in the CDR3. TCRdb independently ran MiXCR on the reads; one entry per CDR3 protein. The sample comprises under 350,000 distinct CDR3 sequences, around 9.5% of which are singletons, and around 4.1% rests with the top ten. The receptor was isolated from a human donor in good health (CMV status not recorded). Some clones in this sample may be carry-over from other donors' samples. Sequenced: PBMCs. The chain is built from TRBV29-1 and TRBJ2-1; maybe TRBD2 (5 bases). The CDR3 protein is CSAWGLVEGEQFF. CDR3 sequence (DNA): TGCAGCGCATGGGGATTGGTAGAGGGTGAGCAGTTCTTC.